This T cell receptor beta chain was recovered during a study of T cell responses to AZD1222 COVID-19 vaccine. Study details: Second doses were pooled across both intervals (about 4 or about 12 weeks).

Profiled with immunoSEQ multiplex PCR; TCRdb holds only in-frame clones, not every one. Of around 120,000 clones listed, 70% to 90% are singletons. J lost 4 bases, V lost 8 bases, and 8 bases had no gene match. The CDR3 is 14 amino acids. The germline CDR1 and CDR2 sequences are SNHLY and FYNNEI. As to this clone: Its antigen is currently unknown.

Overall study findings and caveats: Repertoires were obtained solely post-peak T cell response. Spike-specific TCRs gained breadth and depth after people received two AZD1222 doses. Only 5 or 6 AZD1222 recipients were seropositive at baseline.

Sequencing used peripheral blood, obtained on day 0 of AZD1222 vaccination. The rearrangement uses TRBV2 and TRBJ2-1, with 7 bases that match TRBD1. The origin of this receptor is an adult in good health. CDR3 loop: CASLGQPTYNEQFF. The CDR3 DNA is TGTGCCAGCCTGGGACAGCCTACATACAATGAGCAGTTCTTC.